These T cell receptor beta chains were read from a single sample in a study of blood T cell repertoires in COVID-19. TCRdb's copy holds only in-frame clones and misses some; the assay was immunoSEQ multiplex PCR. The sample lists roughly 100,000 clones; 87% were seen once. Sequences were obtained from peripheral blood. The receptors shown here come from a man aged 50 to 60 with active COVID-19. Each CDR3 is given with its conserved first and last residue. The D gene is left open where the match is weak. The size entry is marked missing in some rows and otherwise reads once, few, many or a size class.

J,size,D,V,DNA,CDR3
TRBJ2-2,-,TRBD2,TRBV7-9,TGTGCCAGCAGCTTAGGCCTTGCTACTAGCGGGGGTTTCACCGGGGAGCTGTTTTTT,CASSLGLATSGGFTGELFF
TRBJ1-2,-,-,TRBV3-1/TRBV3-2,TGTGCCAGCAGCCATGGGCCGGGGGGCTACACCTTC,CASSHGPGGYTF
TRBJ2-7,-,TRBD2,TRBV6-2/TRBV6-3,TGTGCCAGCAGTTACGGGCTAGCGGGGCGGTACGAGCAGTACTTC,CASSYGLAGRYEQYF
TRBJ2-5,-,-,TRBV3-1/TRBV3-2,TGTGCCAGCAGCGAGGAGGGGCCGGAGACCCAGTACTTC,CASSEEGPETQYF
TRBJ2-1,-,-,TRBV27,TGTGCCAGCAGTTCGGTGGAGGGAAAGCAGTTCTTC,CASSSVEGKQFF
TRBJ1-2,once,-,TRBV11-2,TGTGCCAGCAGCTTAGATTGGGACACGGCGGTTGGGGGCTACACCTTC,CASSLDWDTAVGGYTF
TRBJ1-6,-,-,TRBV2,TGTGCCAGCACCGACGGGGTTGGATATAATTCACCCCTCCACTTT,CASTDGVGYNSPLHF
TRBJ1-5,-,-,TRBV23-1,TGCGCCAGCACCTTAGACAGGTCCATAAGCAATCAGCCCCAGCATTTT,CASTLDRSISNQPQHF
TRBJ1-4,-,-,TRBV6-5,TGTGCCAGCAGTTGGACACGTAGGGCTGAAAAACTGTTTTTT,CASSWTRRAEKLFF
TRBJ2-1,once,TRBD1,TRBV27,TGTGCCAGCAGTTTGCGTCGCGCCTCAGGGGGCCCCGGCAATGAGCAGTTCTTC,CASSLRRASGGPGNEQFF
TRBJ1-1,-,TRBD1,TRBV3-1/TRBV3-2,TGTGCCAGCAGCCCTCGACAGGGGAGCACTGAAGCTTTCTTT,CASSPRQGSTEAFF
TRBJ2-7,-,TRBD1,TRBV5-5,TGTGCCAGCAGCCGAACAGGGACAGGGAATGGGGAGCAGTACTTC,CASSRTGTGNGEQYF
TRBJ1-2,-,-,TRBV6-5,TGTGCCAGCAGAAACAGCTATGGCTACACCTTC,CASRNSYGYTF
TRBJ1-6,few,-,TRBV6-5,TGTGCCAGCACGGATTCACCCCTCCACTTT,CASTDSPLHF
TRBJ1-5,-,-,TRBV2,TGTGCCAGCAGTGAAGGGCTCAATCAGCCCCAGCATTTT,CASSEGLNQPQHF
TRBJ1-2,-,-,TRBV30,TGTGCCTCGTTCTGGGGAGAGGGATATGGCTACACCTTC,CASFWGEGYGYTF
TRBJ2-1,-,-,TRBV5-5,TGTGCCAGCAGCCCTTTTGAGTACAATGAGCAGTTCTTC,CASSPFEYNEQFF
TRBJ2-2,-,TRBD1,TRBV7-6,TGTGCCAGCAGCTCGTGGACAGGGAGGAACACCGGGGAGCTGTTTTTT,CASSSWTGRNTGELFF
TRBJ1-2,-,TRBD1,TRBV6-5,TGTGCCAGCAGAGTGACAGGGGGTTATGGCTACACCTTC,CASRVTGGYGYTF
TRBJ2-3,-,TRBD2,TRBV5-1,TGCGCCAGCAGCTTGGGCGGGGGGGCAACAGATACGCAGTATTTT,CASSLGGGATDTQYF
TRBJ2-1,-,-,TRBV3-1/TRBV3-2,TGTGCCAGCAGCCAGTCCGGGGCCTACAATGAGCAGTTCTTC,CASSQSGAYNEQFF
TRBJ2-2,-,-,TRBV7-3,TGTGCCAGCAGCTCCGGTCGTGAGGCCGGGGAGCTGTTTTTT,CASSSGREAGELFF
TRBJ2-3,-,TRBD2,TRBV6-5,TGTGCCAGCAGTTCAACGGGACTAGCGGGCACAGATACGCAGTATTTT,CASSSTGLAGTDTQYF
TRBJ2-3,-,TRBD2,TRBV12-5,TGTGCTAGTGGTTCCCTAGCGGGGGGAACAGATACGCAGTATTTT,CASGSLAGGTDTQYF
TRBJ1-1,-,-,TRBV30,TGTGCCCAGAAGTGGGGGGAGAACACTGAAGCTTTCTTT,CAQKWGENTEAFF
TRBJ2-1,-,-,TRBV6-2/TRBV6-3,TGTGCCAGCAGTCGACTTTCCAATGAGCAGTTCTTC,CASSRLSNEQFF
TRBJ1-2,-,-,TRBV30,TGTGCCTGGAGTGATCACCAGGATGGCTACACCTTC,CAWSDHQDGYTF
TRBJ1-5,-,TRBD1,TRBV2,TGTGCCAGCAGTGAGGGGGACAGGGTCCCTTTTAGCAATCAGCCCCAGCATTTT,CASSEGDRVPFSNQPQHF
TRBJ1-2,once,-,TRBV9,TGTGCCAGCAGCTACGACAGGAAGAACTATGGCTACACCTTC,CASSYDRKNYGYTF
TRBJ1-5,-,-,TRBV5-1,TGCGCCAGCAGCTTGGAGGGGGGGCGTAATCAGCCCCAGCATTTT,CASSLEGGRNQPQHF
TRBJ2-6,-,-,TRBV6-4,TGTGCCAGCAGTGACTCGAGTCAGGGGGGCGGCGGGGCCAACGTCCTGACTTTC,CASSDSSQGGGGANVLTF
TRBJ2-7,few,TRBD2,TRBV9,TGTGCCAGCAGCGCCTTAGCGGGGGGCCGTACGGAGCAGTACTTC,CASSALAGGRTEQYF
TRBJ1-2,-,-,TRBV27,TGTGCCAGCAGTTTAGGGGGGGTCGGTGGCTACACCTTC,CASSLGGVGGYTF
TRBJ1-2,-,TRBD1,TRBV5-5,TGTGCCAGCAGCTTGACCCCGGGACAGGGGGCTAACTACACCTTC,CASSLTPGQGANYTF
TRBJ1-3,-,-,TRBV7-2,TGTGCCAGCAGCTTAAGCGTAGGGGTTGGAAACACCATATATTTT,CASSLSVGVGNTIYF